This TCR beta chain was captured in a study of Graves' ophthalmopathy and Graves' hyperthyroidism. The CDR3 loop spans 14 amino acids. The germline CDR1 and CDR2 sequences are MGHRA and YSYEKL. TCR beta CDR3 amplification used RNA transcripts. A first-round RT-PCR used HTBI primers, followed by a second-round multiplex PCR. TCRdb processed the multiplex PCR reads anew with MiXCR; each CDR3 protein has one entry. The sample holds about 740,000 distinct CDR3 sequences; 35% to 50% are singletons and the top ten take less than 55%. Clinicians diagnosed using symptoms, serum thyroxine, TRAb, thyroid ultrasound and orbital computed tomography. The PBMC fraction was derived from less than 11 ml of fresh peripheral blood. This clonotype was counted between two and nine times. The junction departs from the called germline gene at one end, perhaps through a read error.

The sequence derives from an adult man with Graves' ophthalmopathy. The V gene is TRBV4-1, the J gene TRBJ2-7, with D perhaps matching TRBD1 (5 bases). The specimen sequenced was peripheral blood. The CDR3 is CASSQDAQGYEQYF. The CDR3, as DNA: TGTGCCAGCAGCCAAGACGCGCAGGGCTACGAGCAGTACTTC.